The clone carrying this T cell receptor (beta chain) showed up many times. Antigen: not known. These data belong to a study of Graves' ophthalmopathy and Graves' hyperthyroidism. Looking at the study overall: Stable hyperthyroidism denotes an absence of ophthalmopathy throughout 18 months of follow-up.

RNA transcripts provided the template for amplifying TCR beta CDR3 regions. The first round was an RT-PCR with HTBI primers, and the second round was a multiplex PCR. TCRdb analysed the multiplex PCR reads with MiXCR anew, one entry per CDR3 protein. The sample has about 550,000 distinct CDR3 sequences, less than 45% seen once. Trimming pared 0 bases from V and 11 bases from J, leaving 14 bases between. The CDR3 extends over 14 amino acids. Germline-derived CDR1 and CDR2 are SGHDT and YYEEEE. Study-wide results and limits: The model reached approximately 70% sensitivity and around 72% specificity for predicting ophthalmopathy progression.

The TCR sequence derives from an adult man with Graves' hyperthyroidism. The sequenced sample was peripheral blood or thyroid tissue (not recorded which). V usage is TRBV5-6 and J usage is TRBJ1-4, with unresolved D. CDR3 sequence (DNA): TGTGCCAGCAGCTTGGGACATACCGAGAAGAAACTGTTTTTT. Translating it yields CASSLGHTEKKLFF.